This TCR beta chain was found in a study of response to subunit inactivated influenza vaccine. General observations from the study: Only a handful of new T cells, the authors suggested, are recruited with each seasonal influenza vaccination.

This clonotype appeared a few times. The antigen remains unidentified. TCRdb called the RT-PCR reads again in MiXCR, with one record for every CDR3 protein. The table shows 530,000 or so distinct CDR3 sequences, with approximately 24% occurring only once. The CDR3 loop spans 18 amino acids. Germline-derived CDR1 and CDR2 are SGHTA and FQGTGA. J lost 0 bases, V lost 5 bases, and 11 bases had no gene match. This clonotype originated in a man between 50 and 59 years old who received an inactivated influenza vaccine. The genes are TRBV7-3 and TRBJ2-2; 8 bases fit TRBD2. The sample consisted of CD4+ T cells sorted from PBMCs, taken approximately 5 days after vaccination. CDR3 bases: TGTGCCAGCAGCACAAATGCCATAGCGGGATCGAACACCGGGGAGCTGTTTTTT. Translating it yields CASSTNAIAGSNTGELFF.